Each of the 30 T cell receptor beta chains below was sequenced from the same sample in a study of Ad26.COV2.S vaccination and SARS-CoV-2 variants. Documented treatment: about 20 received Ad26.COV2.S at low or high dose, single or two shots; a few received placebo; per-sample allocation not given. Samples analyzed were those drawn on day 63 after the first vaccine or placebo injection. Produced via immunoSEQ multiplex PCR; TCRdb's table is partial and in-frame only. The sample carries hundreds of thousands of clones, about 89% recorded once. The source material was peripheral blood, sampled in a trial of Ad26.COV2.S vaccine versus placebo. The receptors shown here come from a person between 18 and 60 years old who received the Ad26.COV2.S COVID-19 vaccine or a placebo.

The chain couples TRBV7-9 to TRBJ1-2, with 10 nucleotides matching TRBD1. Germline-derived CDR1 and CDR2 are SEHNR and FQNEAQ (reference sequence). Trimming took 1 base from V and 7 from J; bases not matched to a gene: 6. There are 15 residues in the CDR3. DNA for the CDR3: TGTGCCAGCAGCTTAGTTGGGGGACAGGGGAGTGGCTACACCTTC. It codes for CASSLVGGQGSGYTF.

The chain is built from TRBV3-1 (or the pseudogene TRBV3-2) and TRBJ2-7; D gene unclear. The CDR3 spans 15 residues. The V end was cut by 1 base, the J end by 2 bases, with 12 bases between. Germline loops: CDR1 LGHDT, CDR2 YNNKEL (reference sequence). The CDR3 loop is CASSQGSARTYEQYF. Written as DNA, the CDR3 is TGTGCCAGCAGCCAAGGTAGTGCCAGAACCTACGAGCAGTACTTC.

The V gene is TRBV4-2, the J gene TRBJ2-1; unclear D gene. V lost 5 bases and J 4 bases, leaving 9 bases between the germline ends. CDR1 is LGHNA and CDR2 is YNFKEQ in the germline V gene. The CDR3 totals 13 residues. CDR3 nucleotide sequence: TGTGCCAGCAGCGCACAGATATACAATGAGCAGTTCTTC. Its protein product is CASSAQIYNEQFF.

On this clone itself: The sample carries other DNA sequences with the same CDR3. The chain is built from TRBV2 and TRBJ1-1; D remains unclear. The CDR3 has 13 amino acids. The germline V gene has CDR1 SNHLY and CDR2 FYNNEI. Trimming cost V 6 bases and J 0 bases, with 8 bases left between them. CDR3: CASSRDLNTEAFF. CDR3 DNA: TGTGCCAGCAGCCGCGACCTGAACACTGAAGCTTTCTTT.

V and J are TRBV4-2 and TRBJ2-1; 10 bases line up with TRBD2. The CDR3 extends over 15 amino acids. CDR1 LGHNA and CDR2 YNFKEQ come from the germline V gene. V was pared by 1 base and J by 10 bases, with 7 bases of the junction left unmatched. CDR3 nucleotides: TGTGCCAGCAGCCAAGCTAGCGGGAGTGGACGCGAGCAGTTCTTC. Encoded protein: CASSQASGSGREQFF.

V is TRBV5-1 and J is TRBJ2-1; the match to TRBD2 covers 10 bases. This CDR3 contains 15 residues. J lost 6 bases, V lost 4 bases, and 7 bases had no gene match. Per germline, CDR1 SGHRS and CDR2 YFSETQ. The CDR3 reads CASSPVAGGSNEQFF. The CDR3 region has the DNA TGCGCCAGCAGCCCCGTAGCGGGGGGCTCCAATGAGCAGTTCTTC.

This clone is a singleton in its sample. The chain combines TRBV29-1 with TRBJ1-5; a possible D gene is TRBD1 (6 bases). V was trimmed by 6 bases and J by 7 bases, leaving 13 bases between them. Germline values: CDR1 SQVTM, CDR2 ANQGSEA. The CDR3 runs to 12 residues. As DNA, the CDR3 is TGCAGCGTAGCCGAGGGGGAACAGCCCCAGCATTTT. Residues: CSVAEGEQPQHF. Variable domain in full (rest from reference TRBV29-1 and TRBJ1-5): SAVISQKPSRDICQRGTSLTIQCQVDSQVTMMFWYRQQPGQSLTLIATANQGSEATYESGFVIDKFPISRPNLTFSTLTVSNMSPEDSSIYLCSVAEGEQPQHFGDGTRLSIL.

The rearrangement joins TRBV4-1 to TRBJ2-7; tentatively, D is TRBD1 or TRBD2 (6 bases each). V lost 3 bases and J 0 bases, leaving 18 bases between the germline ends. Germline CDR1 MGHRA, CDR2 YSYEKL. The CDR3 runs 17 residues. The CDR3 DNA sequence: TGCGCCAGCAGCCATGACGCGGGACATGTTACCTCCTACGAGCAGTACTTC. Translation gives CASSHDAGHVTSYEQYF.

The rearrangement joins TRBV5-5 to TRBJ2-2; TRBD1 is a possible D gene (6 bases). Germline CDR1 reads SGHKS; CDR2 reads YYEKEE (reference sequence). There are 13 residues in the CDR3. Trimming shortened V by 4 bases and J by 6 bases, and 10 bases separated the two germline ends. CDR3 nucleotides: TGTGCCAGCAGCACGCAGGGGCCCGGGGAGCTGTTTTTT. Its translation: CASSTQGPGELFF.

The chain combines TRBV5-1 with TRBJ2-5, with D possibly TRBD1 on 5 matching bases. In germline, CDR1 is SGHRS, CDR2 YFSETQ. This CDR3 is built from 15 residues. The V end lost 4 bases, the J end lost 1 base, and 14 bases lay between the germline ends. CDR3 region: CASSGAVISQETQYF. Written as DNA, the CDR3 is TGCGCCAGCAGCGGGGCAGTCATATCCCAAGAGACCCAGTACTTC.

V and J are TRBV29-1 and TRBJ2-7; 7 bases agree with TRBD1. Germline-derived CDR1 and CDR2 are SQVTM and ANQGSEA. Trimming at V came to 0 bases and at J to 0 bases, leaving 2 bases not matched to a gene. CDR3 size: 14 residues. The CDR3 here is CSVEEGTVSYEQYF. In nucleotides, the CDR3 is TGCAGCGTTGAAGAGGGGACAGTCTCCTACGAGCAGTACTTC.

Here the CDR3 DNA reads TGTGCCAGCACCCGCGGGACAGGGGGCTACGAGCAGTACTTC. Translation gives CASTRGTGGYEQYF. This rearrangement joins TRBV28 to TRBJ2-7; TRBD1 agrees at 11 bases. CDR1 MDHEN and CDR2 SYDVKM come from the germline V gene. CDR3 length equals 14 residues. Unmatched junction bases numbered 5, after V lost 7 bases and J lost 3 bases.

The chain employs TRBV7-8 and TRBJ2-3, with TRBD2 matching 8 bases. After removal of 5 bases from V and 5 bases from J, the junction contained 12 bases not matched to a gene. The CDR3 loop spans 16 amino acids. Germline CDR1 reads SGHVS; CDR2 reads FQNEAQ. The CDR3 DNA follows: TGTGCCAGCAGCCTCCAGGGCGGGAGGAACCAAGATACGCAGTATTTT. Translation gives CASSLQGGRNQDTQYF.

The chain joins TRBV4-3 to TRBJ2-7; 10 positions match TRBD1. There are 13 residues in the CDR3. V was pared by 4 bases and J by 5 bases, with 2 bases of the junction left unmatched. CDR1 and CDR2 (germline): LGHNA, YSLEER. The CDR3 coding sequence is TGCGCCAGCAGCCGGGGACAGGGGAACGAGCAGTACTTC. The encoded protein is CASSRGQGNEQYF.

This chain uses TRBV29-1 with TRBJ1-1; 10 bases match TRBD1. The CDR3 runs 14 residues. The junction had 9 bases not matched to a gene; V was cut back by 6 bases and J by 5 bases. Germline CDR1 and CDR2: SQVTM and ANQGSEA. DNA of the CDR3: TGCAGCGTCCACAGGAGACAGGGGGCAACTGAAGCTTTCTTT. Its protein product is CSVHRRQGATEAFF. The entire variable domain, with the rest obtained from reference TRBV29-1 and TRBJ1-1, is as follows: SAVISQKPSRDICQRGTSLTIQCQVDSQVTMMFWYRQQPGQSLTLIATANQGSEATYESGFVIDKFPISRPNLTFSTLTVSNMSPEDSSIYLCSVHRRQGATEAFFGQGTRLTVV.

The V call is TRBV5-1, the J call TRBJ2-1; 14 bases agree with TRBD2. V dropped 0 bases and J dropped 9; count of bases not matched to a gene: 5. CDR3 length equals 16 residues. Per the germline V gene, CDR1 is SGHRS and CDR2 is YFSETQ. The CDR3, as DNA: TGCGCCAGCAGCTTGGGACTAGCGGGAGGGCCGGGTGAGCAGTTCTTC. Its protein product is CASSLGLAGGPGEQFF. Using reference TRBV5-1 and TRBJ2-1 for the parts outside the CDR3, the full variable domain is KAGVTQTPRYLIKTRGQQVTLSCSPISGHRSVSWYQQTPGQGLQFLFEYFSETQRNKGNFPGRFSGRQFSNSRSEMNVSTLELGDSALYLCASSLGLAGGPGEQFFGPGTRLTVL.

The DNA of the CDR3 is TGCGCCAGCAGTTGGACAGGGGTGACTCAGCCCCAGCATTTT. Residues: CASSWTGVTQPQHF. The chain combines TRBV10-2 with TRBJ1-5, with 9 nucleotides matching TRBD1. CDR1 WSHSY and CDR2 SAAADI come from the germline V gene. The CDR3 runs to 14 residues. V gave up 5 bases and J gave up 6 bases; unmatched junction bases: 5.

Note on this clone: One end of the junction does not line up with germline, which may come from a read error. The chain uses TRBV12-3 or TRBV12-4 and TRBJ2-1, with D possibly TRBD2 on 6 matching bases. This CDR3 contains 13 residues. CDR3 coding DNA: TGTGCGAGCAGGGACTGGGACTACAATGAGCAGTTCTTC. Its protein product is CASRDWDYNEQFF.

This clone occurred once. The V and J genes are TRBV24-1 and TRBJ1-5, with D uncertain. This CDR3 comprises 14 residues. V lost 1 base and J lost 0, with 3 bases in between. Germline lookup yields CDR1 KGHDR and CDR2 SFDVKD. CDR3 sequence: CATSDFSSNQPQHF. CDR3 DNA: TGTGCCACCAGTGATTTTTCTAGCAATCAGCCCCAGCATTTT.

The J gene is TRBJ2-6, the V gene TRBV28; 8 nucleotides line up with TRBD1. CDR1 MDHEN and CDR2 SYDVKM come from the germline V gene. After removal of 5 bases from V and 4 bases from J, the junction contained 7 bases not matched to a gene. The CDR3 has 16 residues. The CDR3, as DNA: TGTGCCAGCAGTCACCGACAGGGGTACGGGGCCAACGTCCTGACTTTC. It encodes CASSHRQGYGANVLTF.

Written as DNA, the CDR3 is TGTGCCAGCAGCTTAGCGCCCGGACCTAACAATGAGCAGTTCTTC. Translation: CASSLAPGPNNEQFF. The chain recombines TRBV7-6 with TRBJ2-1; D not resolved. CDR3 length: 15 amino acids. V lost 0 bases, J lost 5 bases, and 11 bases lay in between. Germline V gives CDR1 SGHVS, CDR2 FNYEAQ.

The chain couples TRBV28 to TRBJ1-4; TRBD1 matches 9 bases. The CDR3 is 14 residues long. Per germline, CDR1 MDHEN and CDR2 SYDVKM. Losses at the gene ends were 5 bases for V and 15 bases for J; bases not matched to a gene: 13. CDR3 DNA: TGTGCCAGCAGTCTCCCCGGGACAGGGAAAAGGGTGTTTTTT. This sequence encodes CASSLPGTGKRVFF. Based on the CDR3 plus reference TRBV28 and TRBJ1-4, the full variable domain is DVKVTQSSRYLVKRTGEKVFLECVQDMDHENMFWYRQDPGLGLRLIYFSYDVKMKEKGDIPEGYSVSREKKERFSLILESASTNQTSMYLCASSLPGTGKRVFFGSGTQLSVL.

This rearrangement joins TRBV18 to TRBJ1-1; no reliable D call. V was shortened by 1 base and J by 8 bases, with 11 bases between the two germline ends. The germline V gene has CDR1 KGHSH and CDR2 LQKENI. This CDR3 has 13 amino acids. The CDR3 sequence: CASSPLTTEEAFF. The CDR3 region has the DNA TGTGCCAGCTCACCACTTACTACAGAGGAAGCTTTCTTT.

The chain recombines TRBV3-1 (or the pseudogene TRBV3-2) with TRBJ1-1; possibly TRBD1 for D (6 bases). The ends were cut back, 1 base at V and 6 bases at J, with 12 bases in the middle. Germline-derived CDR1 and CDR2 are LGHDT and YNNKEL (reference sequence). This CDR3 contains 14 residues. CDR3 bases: TGTGCCAGCAGCCAAGCATACAGGGACGCTGAAGCTTTCTTT. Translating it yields CASSQAYRDAEAFF.

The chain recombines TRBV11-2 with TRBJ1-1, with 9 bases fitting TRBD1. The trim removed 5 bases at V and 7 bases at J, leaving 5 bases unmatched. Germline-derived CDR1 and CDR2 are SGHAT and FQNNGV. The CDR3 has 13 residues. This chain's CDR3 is CASSPATGGEAFF. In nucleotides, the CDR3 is TGTGCCAGCAGCCCCGCGACAGGGGGTGAAGCTTTCTTT.

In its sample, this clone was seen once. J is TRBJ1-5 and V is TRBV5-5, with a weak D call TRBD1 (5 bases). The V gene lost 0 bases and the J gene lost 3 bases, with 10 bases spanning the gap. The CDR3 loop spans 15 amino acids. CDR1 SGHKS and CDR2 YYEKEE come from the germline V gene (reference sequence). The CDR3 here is CASSLGPGPNQPQHF. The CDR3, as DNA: TGTGCCAGCAGCTTGGGGCCAGGGCCCAATCAGCCCCAGCATTTT.

DNA for the CDR3: TGTGCCACCAGCAGGACCACTAGCGGGATCTACAATGAGCAGTTCTTC. This sequence encodes CATSRTTSGIYNEQFF. The chain couples TRBV15 to TRBJ2-1, with 10 bases identical to TRBD2. V lost 3 bases and J lost 3; bases outside the gene matches: 5. This CDR3 comprises 16 residues. CDR1 and CDR2 (germline): LNHNV, YYDKDF (reference sequence).

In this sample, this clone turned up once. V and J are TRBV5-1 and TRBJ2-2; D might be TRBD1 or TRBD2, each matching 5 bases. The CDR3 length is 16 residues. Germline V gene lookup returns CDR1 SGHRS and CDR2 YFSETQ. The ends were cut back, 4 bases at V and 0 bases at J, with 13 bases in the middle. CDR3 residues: CASSSRDGTNTGELFF. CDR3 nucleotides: TGCGCCAGCAGCAGCCGGGACGGCACGAACACCGGGGAGCTGTTTTTT.

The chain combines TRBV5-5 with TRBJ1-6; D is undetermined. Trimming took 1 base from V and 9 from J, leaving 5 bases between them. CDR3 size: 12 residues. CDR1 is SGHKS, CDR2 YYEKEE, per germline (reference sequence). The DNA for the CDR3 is TGTGCCAGCAGCTTGATGGGTTCACCCCTCCACTTT. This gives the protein CASSLMGSPLHF.

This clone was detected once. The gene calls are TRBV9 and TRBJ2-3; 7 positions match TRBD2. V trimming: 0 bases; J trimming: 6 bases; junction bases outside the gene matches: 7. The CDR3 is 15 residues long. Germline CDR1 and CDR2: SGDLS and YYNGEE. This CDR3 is CASSVEGLLADTQYF. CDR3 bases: TGTGCCAGCAGCGTAGAGGGCCTACTAGCGGATACGCAGTATTTT. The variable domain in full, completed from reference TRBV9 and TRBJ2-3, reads DSGVTQTPKHLITATGQRVTLRCSPRSGDLSVYWYQQSLDQGLQFLIQYYNGEERAKGNILERFSAQQFPDLHSELNLSSLELGDSALYFCASSVEGLLADTQYFGPGTRLTVL.